What follows are 19 T cell receptor beta chains derived from one specimen sequenced in a study of T cell responses to AZD1222 COVID-19 vaccine. Some clones are missing from TCRdb's copy, which holds only in-frame ones; the method was immunoSEQ multiplex PCR. The table lists 63,000 or so clones, around 86% of them singletons. Sequencing was performed on peripheral blood, taken on day 0 of AZD1222 vaccination. The receptor set was obtained from an adult in good health.

The V gene is TRBV9, the J gene TRBJ1-1; D may be TRBD1 (6 bases). CDR1 SGDLS and CDR2 YYNGEE come from the germline V gene. V was pared by 0 bases and J by 4 bases, with 16 bases between. The CDR3 extends over 16 amino acids. CDR3: CASSVDFRDKGTEAFF. CDR3 nucleotide sequence: TGTGCCAGCAGCGTAGATTTTCGGGACAAGGGCACTGAAGCTTTCTTT.

CDR3 sequence (DNA): TGTGCCAGCAGGGAACAGGGCAATGAGCAGTTCTTC. Its translation: CASREQGNEQFF. V is TRBV2 and J is TRBJ2-1; weak D call: TRBD1 (6 bases). CDR3 length equals 12 residues. CDR1 and CDR2 from the germline V gene are SNHLY and FYNNEI. Trimming pared 6 bases from V and 6 bases from J, leaving 9 bases between.

The chain joins TRBV5-1 to TRBJ1-4, with no clear D. Germline V gene lookup returns CDR1 SGHRS and CDR2 YFSETQ. V lost 0 bases and J lost 0, with 9 bases in between. This CDR3 has 16 amino acids. CDR3 sequence: CASSLGGVATNEKLFF. The DNA for the CDR3 is TGCGCCAGCAGCTTGGGTGGAGTTGCAACTAATGAAAAACTGTTTTTT.

A single count supports this clone. The rearrangement uses TRBV12-3 or TRBV12-4 and TRBJ1-5, with D hard to call. CDR3 size: 12 residues. Trimming shortened V by 6 bases and J by 7 bases, and 10 bases separated the two germline ends. DNA for the CDR3: TGTGCCAGCAGGGGTGATGGCCAGCCCCAGCATTTT. It is translated as CASRGDGQPQHF.

The chain links TRBV21-1 to TRBJ1-5; the D call TRBD1 from the table was never checked on the DNA. TRBV21-1 is given as a pseudogene. The CDR3 covers 20 residues. The CDR3 spells CASSKEFPLWDREDNQPQHF. In DNA form, the CDR3 reads TGTGCCAGCAGCAAAGAATTCCCCCTTTGGGACAGGGAAGACAATCAGCCCCAGCATTTT.

The CDR3 DNA is TGTGCCAGCAGCCAAGGAGGGGGAGCTGAATATGGCTACACCTTC. It yields the protein CASSQGGGAEYGYTF. The genes are TRBV3-1 (or the pseudogene TRBV3-2) and TRBJ1-2; possible D gene TRBD1, 6 bases. The germline V gene has CDR1 LGHDT and CDR2 YNNKEL (reference sequence). The CDR3 loop spans 15 amino acids. Trimming removed 1 base from V and 5 bases from J, with 14 bases in between.

The rearrangement joins TRBV9 to TRBJ2-1; the D gene is possibly TRBD1 (6 bases). The CDR3 has 13 residues. Trimming left V 1 base short and J 6 bases short, with 8 bases between. Germline V gives CDR1 SGDLS, CDR2 YYNGEE. The CDR3 DNA reads as TGTGCCAGCAGCGTACTGGGGGCCAATGAGCAGTTCTTC. Protein product: CASSVLGANEQFF.

This clone was picked up a small number of times. The chain couples TRBV11-2 to TRBJ2-5; 11 bases fit TRBD1. The V and J ends lost 7 bases and 7 bases, in that order; junction bases with no gene match: 8. Germline V lookup: CDR1 SGHAT, CDR2 FQNNGV. This CDR3 is 14 amino acids long. This chain's CDR3 is CASNLDRGRVTQYF. As DNA, the CDR3 is TGTGCCAGCAACTTGGACAGGGGGCGGGTGACCCAGTACTTC.

The V and J genes are TRBV20-1 and TRBJ1-5; 10 bases are shared with TRBD1. The CDR3 spans 13 residues. The V gene end was trimmed by 3 bases and the J gene end by 9 bases; junction bases not matched to a gene: 5. Germline CDR1 DFQATT, CDR2 SNEGSKA (reference sequence). DNA for the CDR3: TGCAGTGCTAGTGGGACAGGGGACTGGCCCCAGCATTTT. Its protein is CSASGTGDWPQHF.

In nucleotides, the CDR3 is TGCGCCAGCAGCTTGGCCCCAAGGGGCGCCGGCTATGGCTACACCTTC. It specifies CASSLAPRGAGYGYTF. This sequence joins TRBV5-1 and TRBJ1-2; possible D gene TRBD1, 5 bases. Germline V gene lookup returns CDR1 SGHRS and CDR2 YFSETQ. Trimming pared 0 bases from V and 4 bases from J, leaving 16 bases between. The CDR3 contains 16 residues.

The rearrangement links TRBV25-1 to TRBJ1-1; no definite D call. Trimming removed 3 bases from V and 1 base from J, with 6 bases in between. Germline CDR1 MGHDK, CDR2 SYGVNS. The CDR3 covers 13 residues. The CDR3: CASSDPTNTEAFF. The CDR3, as DNA: TGTGCCAGCAGTGACCCAACGAACACTGAAGCTTTCTTT.

This chain connects TRBV28 to TRBJ1-1; D is unresolved. CDR1 and CDR2 (germline): MDHEN, SYDVKM. The CDR3 loop spans 14 amino acids. The germline V and J ends were trimmed by 4 bases and 5 bases, with 14 bases remaining between them. CDR3 DNA sequence: TGTGCCAGCAGTTCCGCGGGGAGTAATACTGAAGCTTTCTTT. It translates to CASSSAGSNTEAFF.

The J gene is TRBJ1-6, the V gene TRBV5-5; TRBD1 agrees at 8 bases. Germline V gene sequence: CDR1 SGHKS, CDR2 YYEKEE (reference sequence). The ends lost 0 bases at V and 0 bases at J; junction bases unmatched: 8. The CDR3 is made up of 19 amino acids. The chain's CDR3 is CASSLDTGGTRSYNSPLHF. Here the CDR3 DNA reads TGTGCCAGCAGCTTGGACACAGGGGGAACCCGCTCCTATAATTCACCCCTCCACTTT.

The genes are TRBV15 and TRBJ2-7; no definite D call. The V gene's germline CDR1 is LNHNV and CDR2 YYDKDF (reference sequence). Trimming removed 1 base at V and 6 bases at J, with 7 bases between. The CDR3 spans 12 residues. CDR3 bases: TGTGCCACCAGCAGAGTAGGATTCGAGCAGTACTTC. Translating gives CATSRVGFEQYF. The full variable domain, with the rest looked up from reference TRBV15 and TRBJ2-7, is DAMVIQNPRYQVTQFGKPVTLSCSQTLNHNVMYWYQQKSSQAPKLLFHYYDKDFNNEADTPDNFQSRRPNTSFCFLDIRSPGLGDTAMYLCATSRVGFEQYFGPGTRLTVT.

The chain carries TRBV3-1 (or the pseudogene TRBV3-2) and TRBJ1-6; 9 bases agree with TRBD1. Losses at the gene ends were 6 bases for V and 8 bases for J; bases not matched to a gene: 5. Germline loops: CDR1 LGHDT, CDR2 YNNKEL (reference sequence). The CDR3 consists of 14 residues. CDR3 sequence: CASSYGTGYSPLHF. CDR3 DNA: TGTGCCAGCAGTTACGGGACAGGGTATTCACCCCTCCACTTT.

The V call is TRBV28, the J call TRBJ2-7; D unresolved. Between the trimmed V and J ends, which lost 2 bases and 2 bases, there was a span of 10 bases. CDR3 length: 14 residues. CDR1 is MDHEN and CDR2 is SYDVKM in the germline V gene. The CDR3 DNA reads as TGTGCCAGCAGTTTAACCCAGTTAGCCTACGAGCAGTACTTC. Residues: CASSLTQLAYEQYF.

The chain combines TRBV2 with TRBJ1-5, with D perhaps matching TRBD1 (5 bases). V gave up 8 bases and J gave up 0 bases, with 11 bases separating them. Germline CDR1 SNHLY, CDR2 FYNNEI. CDR3 size: 14 residues. In DNA, the CDR3 is TGTGCCAGCCTAGACAGAAATAGCAATCAGCCCCAGCATTTT. This translates into CASLDRNSNQPQHF.

The chain has TRBV6-6 and TRBJ1-1, with TRBD1 matching 8 bases. This CDR3 has 14 amino acids. Per the germline V gene, CDR1 is MNHNY and CDR2 is SVGAGI (reference sequence). Losses at the gene ends were 4 bases for V and 1 base for J; bases not matched to a gene: 2. CDR3 sequence: CASSSGTGNTEAFF. The CDR3 nucleotides read TGTGCCAGCAGTTCCGGGACAGGGAACACTGAAGCTTTCTTT.

CDR3 coding DNA: TGTGCCAGCAGCTTAGTTGGGGACACAGGGTCCCTCCACTTT. Amino acid sequence: CASSLVGDTGSLHF. This chain uses TRBV11-2 with TRBJ1-6; D possibly corresponds to TRBD1 (6 bases). Germline V gene sequence: CDR1 SGHAT, CDR2 FQNNGV. CDR3 length: 14 residues. The germline V and J ends were trimmed by 1 base and 14 bases, with 15 bases remaining between them.